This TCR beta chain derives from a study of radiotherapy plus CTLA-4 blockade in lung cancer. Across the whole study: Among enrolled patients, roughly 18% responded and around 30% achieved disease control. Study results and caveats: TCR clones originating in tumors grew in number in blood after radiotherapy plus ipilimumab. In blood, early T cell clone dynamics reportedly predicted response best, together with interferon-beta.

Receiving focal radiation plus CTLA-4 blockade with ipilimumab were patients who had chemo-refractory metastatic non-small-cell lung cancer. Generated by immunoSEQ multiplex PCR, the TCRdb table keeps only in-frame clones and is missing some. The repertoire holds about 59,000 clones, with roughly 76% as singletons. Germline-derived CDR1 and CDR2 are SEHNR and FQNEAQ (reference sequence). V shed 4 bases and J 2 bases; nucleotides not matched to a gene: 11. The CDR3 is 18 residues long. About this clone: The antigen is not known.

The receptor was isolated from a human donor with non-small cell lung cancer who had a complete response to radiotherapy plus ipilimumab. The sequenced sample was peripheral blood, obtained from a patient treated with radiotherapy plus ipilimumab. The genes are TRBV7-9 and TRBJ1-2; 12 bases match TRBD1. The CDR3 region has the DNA TGTGCCAGCAGCTCACCGGGACAGGGGGCCATTGTAAACTATGGCTACACCTTC. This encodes CASSSPGQGAIVNYGYTF.